Presented here are 7 T cell receptor beta chains from one specimen sequenced in a study of human T cells and chemical hapten exposure. Time point denoted: patch test 2, 6 weeks after DPC sensitization. Treatment denoted: therapeutic diphenylcyclopropenone sensitization with weekly scalp DPC. TCRdb re-derived calls from the RACE reads in MiXCR, one entry per CDR3 protein. The table lists roughly 96,000 distinct CDR3 sequences, over 7.5% of them singletons. Sequencing used whole blood, obtained in connection with sensitization to the hapten diphenylcyclopropenone (DPC). These receptors all stem from a middle-aged woman with alopecia areata. Some clones in this sample may be carry-over from other donors' samples.

The J gene is TRBJ2-1, the V gene TRBV2; possibly TRBD1 or TRBD2 for D (5 bases each). The CDR3 covers 15 residues. Trimming cost V 7 bases and J 7 bases, with 20 bases left between them. Germline assignment: CDR1 SNHLY and CDR2 FYNNEI. This chain's CDR3 is CASNPGTQWRNEQFF. For the CDR3, the DNA is TGTGCCAGCAATCCCGGGACCCAGTGGCGTAATGAGCAGTTCTTC.

The chain uses TRBV2 and TRBJ2-5; no reliable D call. Trimming cost V 6 bases and J 7 bases, with 9 bases left between them. The CDR3 runs to 11 residues. CDR1 and CDR2 (germline): SNHLY, FYNNEI. The CDR3 sequence: CASSDLRTQYF. CDR3 sequence (DNA): TGTGCCAGCAGCGACCTCAGGACCCAGTACTTC.

The V and J genes are TRBV28 and TRBJ2-2, with D perhaps assigned TRBD1 or TRBD2 (5 bases each). V lost 6 bases and J 4 bases, leaving 12 bases between the germline ends. The CDR3 has 14 residues. In germline, CDR1 is MDHEN, CDR2 SYDVKM. CDR3 amino acids: CASRVGVRTGELFF. CDR3 DNA: TGTGCCAGCAGAGTGGGGGTACGCACCGGGGAGCTGTTTTTT.

The V call is TRBV18, the J call TRBJ1-6, with TRBD1 as a possible D gene (6 bases). V lost 5 bases to trimming and J lost 7 bases, with 15 bases between them. Germline assignment: CDR1 KGHSH and CDR2 LQKENI. The CDR3 consists of 15 residues. As DNA, the CDR3 is TGTGCCAGCTCAATAACGGACAGTAGAAATTCACCCCTCCACTTT. Translated, it gives CASSITDSRNSPLHF.

The V gene is TRBV13, the J gene TRBJ2-1; 13 positions match TRBD2. V shed 5 bases and J 6 bases; nucleotides not matched to a gene: 4. The germline V gene has CDR1 PRHDT and CDR2 FYEKMQ (reference sequence). The CDR3 totals 15 residues. This CDR3 reads CASSHRTSGSNEQFF. As DNA, the CDR3 is TGTGCCAGCAGCCACCGGACTAGCGGGAGCAATGAGCAGTTCTTC.

This clonotype was seen only a few times. The chain carries TRBV18 and TRBJ2-5, with D hard to call. The CDR3 spans 13 residues. In germline, CDR1 is KGHSH, CDR2 LQKENI. Trimming took off 5 bases at V and 1 base at J, with 8 bases between the two ends. CDR3 DNA sequence: TGTGCCAGCTCATTCGCTTCCCAAGAGACCCAGTACTTC. Its protein product is CASSFASQETQYF.

This clonotype was recorded a few times. This chain uses TRBV3-1 with TRBJ1-6; D not resolved. This CDR3 is 15 amino acids long. The ends were cut back, 7 bases at V and 7 bases at J, with 17 bases in the middle. Per germline, CDR1 LGHDT and CDR2 YNNKEL (reference sequence). The CDR3 region has the DNA TGTGCCAGCACCAACGACGTCCTGGGGAATTCACCCCTCCACTTT. Translating gives CASTNDVLGNSPLHF.